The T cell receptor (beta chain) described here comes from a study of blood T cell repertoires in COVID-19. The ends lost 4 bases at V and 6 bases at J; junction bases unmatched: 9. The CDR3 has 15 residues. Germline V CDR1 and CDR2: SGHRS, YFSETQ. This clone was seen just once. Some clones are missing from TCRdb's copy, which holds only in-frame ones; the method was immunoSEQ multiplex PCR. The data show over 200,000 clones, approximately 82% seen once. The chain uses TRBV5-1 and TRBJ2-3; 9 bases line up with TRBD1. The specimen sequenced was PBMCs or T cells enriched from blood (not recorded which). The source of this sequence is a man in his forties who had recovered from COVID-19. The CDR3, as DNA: TGCGCCAGCAGCACCGGGACAGGGTTTGGGGATACGCAGTATTTT. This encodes CASSTGTGFGDTQYF.